The next 27 T cell receptor beta chains were all read from a single sample in a study of blood T cell repertoires in COVID-19. Assay: immunoSEQ multiplex PCR; the TCRdb copy retains only in-frame clones and omits some. The table records under 150,000 clones, more than 75% of them present only once. Sequenced input: peripheral blood. Receptors were obtained from a woman in her forties with acute or convalescent COVID-19.

The chain combines TRBV7-9 with TRBJ2-3, with D perhaps TRBD1 (6 bases). Germline V gene data show CDR1 as SEHNR and CDR2 as FQNEAQ (reference sequence). The CDR3 covers 15 residues. Deletions cut 1 base from V and 3 bases from J, with 11 bases between. The CDR3, as DNA: TGTGCCAGCAGCTTAGGTCAGGGGCGGACAGATACGCAGTATTTT. Protein: CASSLGQGRTDTQYF.

This clone was seen more than once but under ten times. One junction end does not reproduce the germline sequence, and a read error may be involved. This rearrangement joins TRBV7-7 to TRBJ1-2, with 7 bases that match TRBD1. This CDR3 spans 15 amino acids. CDR1 is SSHAT and CDR2 is FNYEAQ in the germline V gene (reference sequence). This CDR3 reads CASSSLTTGSGGYTF. CDR3 bases: TGTGCTAGCAGCTCCCTAACGACAGGGTCCGGCGGCTACACCTTC.

This chain links TRBV6-5 with TRBJ1-4; 7 bases line up with TRBD1. Trimming cost V 0 bases and J 7 bases; bases outside gene matches: 2. The CDR3 sequence is 14 residues long. CDR1 is MNHEY and CDR2 is SVGAGI in the germline V gene. The CDR3 DNA sequence: TGTGCCAGCAGTTACTCAGGGACAGTTGAAAAACTGTTTTTT. It yields the protein CASSYSGTVEKLFF.

The J gene is TRBJ1-1, the V gene TRBV19, with D tentatively TRBD1 (6 bases). Trimming removed 4 bases at V and 0 bases at J, with 6 bases between. CDR3 length equals 13 residues. Germline assignment: CDR1 LNHDA and CDR2 SQIVND (reference sequence). CDR3 protein: CASSTGVNTEAFF. The CDR3 DNA reads TGTGCCAGTAGTACAGGGGTGAACACTGAAGCTTTCTTT.

J is TRBJ2-7 and V is TRBV5-5; 7 positions match TRBD2. Germline assignment: CDR1 SGHKS and CDR2 YYEKEE (reference sequence). The ends lost 1 base at V and 4 bases at J; junction bases unmatched: 8. The CDR3 is 15 amino acids. The DNA for the CDR3 is TGTGCCAGCAGCTTGTTTGCGGGACTACAGTACGAGCAGTACTTC. This sequence encodes CASSLFAGLQYEQYF.

V is TRBV19 and J is TRBJ2-1; tentatively, D is TRBD1 (6 bases). CDR1 and CDR2 from the germline V gene are LNHDA and SQIVND (reference sequence). The CDR3 length is 15 residues. Between the trimmed V and J ends, which lost 7 bases and 0 bases, there was a span of 13 bases. CDR3 residues: CASTLDSSSYNEQFF. CDR3 DNA sequence: TGTGCCAGTACCCTGGACAGCAGCTCCTACAATGAGCAGTTCTTC.

This rearrangement joins TRBV9 to TRBJ2-3; D may be TRBD2 (5 bases). The CDR3 loop spans 15 amino acids. V was pared by 4 bases and J by 1 base, with 13 bases between. The germline V gene has CDR1 SGDLS and CDR2 YYNGEE. The CDR3 DNA follows: TGTGCCAGCAGCACCACTAGATTGGGCACAGATACGCAGTATTTT. It encodes CASSTTRLGTDTQYF.

This chain connects TRBV7-8 to TRBJ2-7; 11 positions agree with TRBD2. Germline V lookup: CDR1 SGHVS, CDR2 FQNEAQ. The CDR3 contains 14 residues. Trimming cost V 6 bases and J 7 bases; bases outside gene matches: 8. The CDR3 nucleotides read TGTGCCAGCAGGAAAACTAGCGGGAGTAGGGAGCAGTACTTC. Translating it yields CASRKTSGSREQYF.

The CDR3 reads CASSPTGGNTEAFF. The CDR3 region has the DNA TGTGCCAGCAGCCCAACGGGGGGGAACACTGAAGCTTTCTTT. The chain has TRBV9 and TRBJ1-1, with D maybe TRBD1 (5 bases). Germline V lookup: CDR1 SGDLS, CDR2 YYNGEE. CDR3 length: 14 residues. The V end lost 4 bases, the J end lost 1 base, and 11 bases lay between the germline ends.

The count of this clone is one. The rearrangement uses TRBV7-2 and TRBJ2-2, with D hard to call. Germline V gene sequence: CDR1 SGHTA, CDR2 FQGNSA. The CDR3 covers 15 residues. With 2 bases removed from V and 2 bases from J, the gap between germline ends came to 9 bases. The DNA for the CDR3 is TGTGCCAGCAGCTTAAGTACTTTTAACACCGGGGAGCTGTTTTTT. Translation: CASSLSTFNTGELFF.

The chain uses TRBV10-3 and TRBJ1-1; TRBD1 agrees at 9 bases. The CDR3 runs to 15 residues. CDR1 is ENHRY, CDR2 SYGVKD, per germline. V was clipped by 0 bases and J by 6 bases; unmatched bases: 5. This CDR3 is CAISESDRGSAEAFF. In DNA, the CDR3 is TGTGCCATCAGTGAGTCAGACAGGGGGTCCGCTGAAGCTTTCTTT.

V usage is TRBV19 and J usage is TRBJ2-3; tentatively, D is TRBD2 (6 bases). The CDR3 consists of 14 residues. The V gene's germline CDR1 is LNHDA and CDR2 SQIVND (reference sequence). V shed 4 bases and J shed 2 bases, with 10 bases lying between them. The CDR3 DNA sequence: TGTGCCAGTAGTACCCGGGACTCCACAGATACGCAGTATTTT. Residues: CASSTRDSTDTQYF.

V is TRBV7-2 and J is TRBJ2-3; TRBD2 aligns across 10 bases. The germline V gene encodes CDR1 SGHTA and CDR2 FQGNSA. The CDR3 extends over 16 amino acids. V shed 2 bases, J shed 4 bases, and the junction held 6 bases outside the gene matches. The CDR3 loop reads CASSLRLAGVSDTQYF. CDR3 sequence (DNA): TGTGCCAGCAGCTTAAGGCTAGCGGGGGTCTCAGATACGCAGTATTTT.

The V and J genes are TRBV20-1 and TRBJ1-2; no firm D call. The germline V gene has CDR1 DFQATT and CDR2 SNEGSKA (reference sequence). The CDR3 is made up of 11 amino acids. V was trimmed by 4 bases and J by 8 bases, leaving 11 bases between them. The CDR3 region is CSAILQTGYTF. Written as DNA, the CDR3 is TGCAGTGCTATCTTACAGACGGGCTACACCTTC.

This chain joins TRBV4-1 and TRBJ1-5; 9 bases fit TRBD1. The germline V gene has CDR1 MGHRA and CDR2 YSYEKL. V was pared by 1 base and J by 0 bases, with 10 bases of the junction left unmatched. CDR3 length: 19 amino acids. The CDR3 loop is CASSQGNRGPLYSNQPQHF. Written as DNA, the CDR3 is TGCGCCAGCAGCCAAGGTAACAGGGGGCCTCTCTATAGCAATCAGCCCCAGCATTTT.

A word on this clone: The same CDR3 can be traced to other DNA sequences in this sample. The chain links TRBV6-6 to TRBJ1-5, with D uncertain. In germline, CDR1 is MNHNY, CDR2 SVGAGI (reference sequence). The CDR3 extends over 14 amino acids. The V end was cut by 2 bases, the J end by 4 bases, with 9 bases between. The CDR3 is CASSYPELNQPQHF. Here the CDR3 DNA reads TGTGCCAGCAGTTACCCCGAACTTAATCAGCCCCAGCATTTT.

The V gene is TRBV28, the J gene TRBJ2-5; TRBD2 agrees at 9 bases. Trimming cost V 2 bases and J 5 bases; bases outside gene matches: 9. Germline-derived CDR1 and CDR2 are MDHEN and SYDVKM. This CDR3 region has 16 residues. CDR3 sequence: CASSLGGLAFGETQYF. The CDR3 DNA reads as TGTGCCAGCAGTTTAGGGGGACTAGCCTTCGGGGAGACCCAGTACTTC.

The genes are TRBV5-5 and TRBJ2-7; D remains ambiguous. Germline V gene sequence: CDR1 SGHKS, CDR2 YYEKEE (reference sequence). The CDR3 has 16 residues. Trimming took off 0 bases at V and 0 bases at J, with 13 bases between the two ends. The CDR3 loop reads CASSLATVIASYEQYF. CDR3 in DNA: TGTGCCAGCAGCTTGGCTACGGTTATAGCCTCCTACGAGCAGTACTTC.

This clone appeared a few times. This chain links TRBV11-2 with TRBJ2-7, with 7 bases identical to TRBD2. CDR1 SGHAT and CDR2 FQNNGV come from the germline V gene. V shed 5 bases and J 3 bases; nucleotides not matched to a gene: 10. The CDR3 is 15 amino acids. CDR3 in amino acids: CASSPQHGGSYEQYF. The CDR3 DNA sequence: TGTGCCAGCAGCCCCCAGCACGGGGGGAGCTACGAGCAGTACTTC.

This clone was observed a handful of times. This sequence joins TRBV5-4 and TRBJ1-1; possible D gene TRBD1, 6 bases. CDR3 length equals 12 residues. V was shortened by 2 bases and J by 7 bases, with 9 bases between the two germline ends. The V gene's germline CDR1 is SGHNT and CDR2 YYREEE (reference sequence). DNA for the CDR3: TGTGCCAGCAGCTTCAGACAGGATGAAGCTTTCTTT. Translation: CASSFRQDEAFF.

The V and J genes are TRBV7-6 and TRBJ2-7; 9 bases map to TRBD1. Trimming took 5 bases from V and 2 from J; bases not matched to a gene: 13. The germline V gene has CDR1 SGHVS and CDR2 FNYEAQ. The CDR3 extends over 17 amino acids. CDR3 sequence reads: CASSPWGTGKGPYEQYF. The CDR3 DNA follows: TGTGCCAGCAGCCCGTGGGGGACAGGGAAAGGGCCCTACGAGCAGTACTTC.

The chain recombines TRBV28 with TRBJ1-1; TRBD1 is a possible D gene (5 bases). Trimming left V 11 bases short and J 2 bases short, with 27 bases between. Germline CDR1 and CDR2: MDHEN and SYDVKM. There are 17 residues in the CDR3. DNA of the CDR3: TGTGCCGTCAGAGCGACGCGGGGAGGGAGGGGTAACACTGAAGCTTTCTTT. As protein: CAVRATRGGRGNTEAFF.

V and J are TRBV12-3 or TRBV12-4 and TRBJ1-2, with no clear D. V lost 1 base to trimming and J lost 8 bases, with 8 bases between them. The CDR3 is 12 residues long. CDR3 region: CASSLGGRGYTF. CDR3 bases: TGTGCCAGCAGTTTAGGAGGGCGGGGCTACACCTTC.

This chain connects TRBV30 to TRBJ1-4, with D tentatively TRBD1 (5 bases). The CDR3 runs to 11 residues. Per the germline V gene, CDR1 is GTSNPN and CDR2 is SVGIG (reference sequence). V was trimmed by 8 bases and J by 12 bases, leaving 16 bases between them. CDR3 in DNA: TGTGCCGGGCCAGGGCCCACGGAACTGTTTTTT. This encodes CAGPGPTELFF.

This clone was observed a handful of times. The genes are TRBV15 and TRBJ1-4; D remains ambiguous. With 0 bases removed from V and 8 bases from J, the gap between germline ends came to 4 bases. In germline, CDR1 is LNHNV, CDR2 YYDKDF (reference sequence). The CDR3 loop spans 12 amino acids. CDR3 residues: CATSRELEKLFF. The CDR3 DNA reads as TGTGCCACCAGCAGAGAACTGGAAAAACTGTTTTTT.

This sequence joins TRBV19 and TRBJ2-4; the D gene is possibly TRBD1 (6 bases). The CDR3 has 16 amino acids. Germline values: CDR1 LNHDA, CDR2 SQIVND (reference sequence). Trimming removed 4 bases from V and 7 bases from J, with 20 bases in between. The CDR3 spells CASSKRQANYPNIQYF. CDR3 sequence (DNA): TGTGCCAGTAGTAAGAGACAGGCTAACTATCCGAACATTCAGTACTTC.

The chain employs TRBV27 and TRBJ2-5; 9 bases match TRBD2. Germline CDR1 reads MNHEY; CDR2 reads SMNVEV (reference sequence). The CDR3 has 14 amino acids. After removal of 6 bases from V and 5 bases from J, the junction contained 7 bases not matched to a gene. The CDR3 nucleotides read TGTGCCAGCAGATATGGGACTAGCCCCGAGACCCAGTACTTC. Amino acids: CASRYGTSPETQYF.